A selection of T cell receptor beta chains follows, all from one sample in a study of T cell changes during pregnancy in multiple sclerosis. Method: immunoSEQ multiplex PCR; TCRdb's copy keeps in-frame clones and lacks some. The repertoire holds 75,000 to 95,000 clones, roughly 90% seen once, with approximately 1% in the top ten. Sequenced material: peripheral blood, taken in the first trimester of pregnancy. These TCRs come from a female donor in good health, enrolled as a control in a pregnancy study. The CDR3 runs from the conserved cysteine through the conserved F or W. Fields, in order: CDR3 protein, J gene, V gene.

cdr3_aa: CASSSGTNYNEQFF
j_call: TRBJ2-1
v_call: TRBV7-7

cdr3_aa: CASSGTGGDSPLHF
j_call: TRBJ1-6
v_call: TRBV2

cdr3_aa: CASSHGQGSGNQPQHF
j_call: TRBJ1-5
v_call: TRBV5-4

cdr3_aa: CASSLGPPNTIYF
j_call: TRBJ1-3
v_call: TRBV13

cdr3_aa: CASSPRAGDTEAFF
j_call: TRBJ1-1
v_call: TRBV9

cdr3_aa: CASSPTTVPSGNTIYF
j_call: TRBJ1-3
v_call: TRBV19

cdr3_aa: CRAQVNTEAFF
j_call: TRBJ1-1
v_call: TRBV20-1

cdr3_aa: CASSFRGATGELFF
j_call: TRBJ2-2
v_call: TRBV7-6

cdr3_aa: CASSSGGGYGYTF
j_call: TRBJ1-2
v_call: TRBV5-1

cdr3_aa: CSVALTSYGYTF
j_call: TRBJ1-2
v_call: TRBV29-1

cdr3_aa: CASSLGSGGGGYTF
j_call: TRBJ1-2
v_call: TRBV5-1

cdr3_aa: CASEEGIATNEKLFF
j_call: TRBJ1-4
v_call: TRBV7-9

cdr3_aa: CASSLVSLDTEAFF
j_call: TRBJ1-1
v_call: TRBV5-1

cdr3_aa: CASSSRQYGYSNQPQHF
j_call: TRBJ1-5
v_call: TRBV19

cdr3_aa: CASKKGGQDFYEQYF
j_call: TRBJ2-7
v_call: TRBV27

cdr3_aa: CASSQDGSLAYF
j_call: TRBJ2-7
v_call: TRBV14

cdr3_aa: CAISEAGTGGHEQYF
j_call: TRBJ2-7
v_call: TRBV10-3

cdr3_aa: CASSPNIGGAYREQFF
j_call: TRBJ2-1
v_call: TRBV5-1

cdr3_aa: CASSRDSNQPQHF
j_call: TRBJ1-5
v_call: TRBV6-4

cdr3_aa: CASGQGYSPLHF
j_call: TRBJ1-6
v_call: TRBV19

cdr3_aa: CASSFSLAGQGDEQFF
j_call: TRBJ2-1
v_call: TRBV11-2

cdr3_aa: CASSFRGIYGYTF
j_call: TRBJ1-2
v_call: TRBV7-2

cdr3_aa: CATSRRTTGVLAGELFF
j_call: TRBJ2-2
v_call: TRBV15

cdr3_aa: CASTPGTDTQYF
j_call: TRBJ2-3
v_call: TRBV5-1

cdr3_aa: CASSYNTQLNYGYTF
j_call: TRBJ1-2
v_call: TRBV6-5

cdr3_aa: CASRGLGEAFF
j_call: TRBJ1-1
v_call: TRBV5-6

cdr3_aa: CASSSIPRGHNEQFF
j_call: TRBJ2-1
v_call: TRBV28

cdr3_aa: CASSVVPGSAEAFF
j_call: TRBJ1-1
v_call: TRBV9

cdr3_aa: CASSLWGQFGNTIYF
j_call: TRBJ1-3
v_call: TRBV7-2

cdr3_aa: CASSREEQFF
j_call: TRBJ2-1
v_call: TRBV14

cdr3_aa: CSVEVQGDTQYF
j_call: TRBJ2-3
v_call: TRBV29-1

cdr3_aa: CSVYGQGEYYF
j_call: TRBJ2-5
v_call: TRBV29-1

cdr3_aa: CASSLETGGWDEQYF
j_call: TRBJ2-7
v_call: TRBV11-2

cdr3_aa: CASSLGPGRTDTQYF
j_call: TRBJ2-3
v_call: TRBV7-7

cdr3_aa: CASSLDSGAREQYF
j_call: TRBJ2-7
v_call: TRBV7-8

cdr3_aa: CASSFSSGGVKTQYF
j_call: TRBJ2-5
v_call: TRBV7-9

cdr3_aa: CASRPGQGDEKLFF
j_call: TRBJ1-4
v_call: TRBV5-1

cdr3_aa: CASSSTRDRGTEAFF
j_call: TRBJ1-1
v_call: TRBV5-4

cdr3_aa: CASSRDRGVYEKLFF
j_call: TRBJ1-4
v_call: TRBV2

cdr3_aa: CSVVRPGYEQYF
j_call: TRBJ2-7
v_call: TRBV29-1

cdr3_aa: CASRRVGGTDTQYF
j_call: TRBJ2-3
v_call: TRBV5-1

cdr3_aa: CASSRGRGGVHEQYF
j_call: TRBJ2-7
v_call: TRBV19

cdr3_aa: CASSKTLTASYNSPLHF
j_call: TRBJ1-6
v_call: TRBV27

cdr3_aa: CASSGDSLYGYTF
j_call: TRBJ1-2
v_call: TRBV5-1

cdr3_aa: CASSQGGTANTEAFF
j_call: TRBJ1-1
v_call: TRBV5-8

cdr3_aa: CASSIASDREYTF
j_call: TRBJ1-2
v_call: TRBV19